What follows is one T cell receptor beta chain and its context. Its antigen is undetermined. This entry comes from a study of T-cell reconstitution after alpha-beta-depleted transplantation in children. Overall study findings and caveats: Where alpha-beta T cells came from about two months after transplant was reportedly several hundred expanded graft clones.

Unique molecular identifiers were used to barcode this TCRbeta library. TCRdb re-derived calls from the PCR reads in MiXCR, one entry per CDR3 protein. Among 500,000 to 750,000 distinct CDR3 sequences listed, about an eighth were seen once. The germline CDR1 and CDR2 sequences are MNHEY and SVGAGI. The CDR3 contains 14 residues. V lost 5 bases and J lost 6, with 17 bases in between. This sequence joins TRBV6-5 and TRBJ2-7, with D tentatively TRBD2 (5 bases). Material: PBMCs, mostly from graft donor cells, obtained 360 days after TCRalphabeta/CD19-depleted stem cell transplant. The receptor comes from a male patient under 18 who had a stem cell transplant for acute myeloid leukemia, so the T cells may come from the graft donor. The chain's CDR3 is CASSTAGLQAEQYF. CDR3 nucleotides: TGTGCCAGCAGTACAGCCGGACTCCAGGCCGAGCAGTACTTC.